A selection of T cell receptor beta chains follows, all from one sample in a study of beta chain features in type 1 diabetes. Sequencing was performed with immunoSEQ multiplex PCR; in TCRdb, only in-frame clones are kept and a portion is missing. This table has 300,000 to 450,000 clones, roughly 12% appearing once. Sequencing was done on a sample of naive CD4+ T cells from blood. The source of these receptors is a woman under 30 with type 1 diabetes. The CDR3 runs from the conserved cysteine through the conserved F or W. The D gene is left open where the match is weak. Clone size is not always given. Where it is, it says once, few, many or a class for expanded clones.

DNA	CDR3	size	V	J	D
TGTGCCAGCCGGAATGGGGGCGGCCTGAACACTGAAGCTTTCTTT	CASRNGGGLNTEAFF	few	TRBV18	TRBJ1-1	-
TGTGCCAGCAATTTACTAGCGGGAGGTACAGATACGCAGTATTTT	CASNLLAGGTDTQYF	-	TRBV6-6	TRBJ2-3	TRBD2
TGTGCCAGCAGCTTAGGACAACTCAGGACTTCGAACACTGAAGCTTTCTTT	CASSLGQLRTSNTEAFF	-	TRBV7-9	TRBJ1-1	-
TGTGCCAGCAGGCCAGGAACAACTAATGAAAAACTGTTTTTT	CASRPGTTNEKLFF	few	TRBV28	TRBJ1-4	-
TGTGCCAGCCGCGGACTAGCGGGATTTACAGATACGCAGTATTTT	CASRGLAGFTDTQYF	few	TRBV19	TRBJ2-3	TRBD2
TGTGCCAGCAGCCAAGCCTCACAACTAGCGGGAGTAATCGCGCAGTTCTTC	CASSQASQLAGVIAQFF	-	TRBV4-2	TRBJ2-1	TRBD2
TGTGCCAGCTCACCCGAGGGACACGAGCCCTATGGCTACACCTTC	CASSPEGHEPYGYTF	-	TRBV18	TRBJ1-2	-
TGCGCCAGCAGCCCTCCCACTAGCGGGAGTCTCTACGAGCAGTACTTC	CASSPPTSGSLYEQYF	-	TRBV5-1	TRBJ2-7	TRBD2
TGCGCCAGCAGCCAACCAACCGGGCGGGACCACTACGAGCAGTACTTC	CASSQPTGRDHYEQYF	-	TRBV4-1	TRBJ2-7	-
TGTGCCAGCAGACAAACAGGCTACGAGCAGTACTTC	CASRQTGYEQYF	-	TRBV27	TRBJ2-7	-
TGTGCCAGCAGCACCACCGAGGCCTACGAGCAGTACTTC	CASSTTEAYEQYF	-	TRBV28	TRBJ2-7	-
TGCGCCAGCAGCTTGGACGGCACCGCGGGCACAGATACGCAGTATTTT	CASSLDGTAGTDTQYF	-	TRBV5-1	TRBJ2-3	-
TGTGCCAGCTACTCGGCGGACAGGGTCTACGAGCAGTACTTC	CASYSADRVYEQYF	-	TRBV28	TRBJ2-7	TRBD1
TGTGCCAGCAGCCAAGCGGACAGAGAAGAGACCCAGTACTTC	CASSQADREETQYF	-	TRBV7-2	TRBJ2-5	-
TGTGCCAGCTCAACGGACAGGAACTATGGCTACACCTTC	CASSTDRNYGYTF	few	TRBV18	TRBJ1-2	TRBD1
TGTGCCAGCAGCAAGACTAGCGGAGCATACGAGCAGTACTTC	CASSKTSGAYEQYF	-	TRBV7-2	TRBJ2-7	TRBD2
TGTGCCAGCAGCTTAGCATCGCGGAGCTCCTACAATGAGCAGTTCTTC	CASSLASRSSYNEQFF	few	TRBV7-2	TRBJ2-1	-
TGTGCCTGGAGTGTCGGTCTAGCCAATGAGCAGTTCTTC	CAWSVGLANEQFF	few	TRBV30	TRBJ2-1	-
TGTGCCAGTATCAATAGCGGGGGCCCGTACAATGAGCAGTTCTTC	CASINSGGPYNEQFF	few	TRBV19	TRBJ2-1	TRBD2
TGTGCCATCAGTGACGGACAGGGAGTACAGGGCTACACCTTC	CAISDGQGVQGYTF	few	TRBV10-3	TRBJ1-2	TRBD1
TGTGCCAGCAGCTTGGGGGACCAGGGGCTGGGAGAGACCCAGTACTTC	CASSLGDQGLGETQYF	few	TRBV5-8	TRBJ2-5	-
TGTGCCAGCAGCCCAACAGCGGGAGTATCATACAATGAGCAGTTCTTC	CASSPTAGVSYNEQFF	-	TRBV28	TRBJ2-1	TRBD2
TGTGCCAGTAGCGAGGACAGACGCTCCTACGAGCAGTACTTC	CASSEDRRSYEQYF	-	TRBV19	TRBJ2-7	-
TGTGCCAACCGACAGGGAGAGGCTGGAAACACCATATATTTT	CANRQGEAGNTIYF	-	TRBV10-3	TRBJ1-3	TRBD1
TGCGCCAGCAGCCAAGCGCGGGAGAACACTGAAGCTTTCTTT	CASSQARENTEAFF	-	TRBV4-3	TRBJ1-1	-
TGTGCCAGCAGTTACTCCGCCATGAGGGCCTACGAGCAGTACTTC	CASSYSAMRAYEQYF	few	TRBV6-6	TRBJ2-7	-
TGTGCCATCAGTGATCCACAGGGTGGCGAGCAGTACTTC	CAISDPQGGEQYF	few	TRBV10-3	TRBJ2-7	-
TGCGCCAGCTCCCGGGACAGTCCCTACGAGCAGTACTTC	CASSRDSPYEQYF	-	TRBV5-1	TRBJ2-7	TRBD1
TGTGCCAGCAGTCCACGGGGGATGAACACTGAAGCTTTCTTT	CASSPRGMNTEAFF	few	TRBV7-9	TRBJ1-1	-
TGTGCCAGCAGCCTTCCACATGGGGGGTCGGAAGCTTTCTTT	CASSLPHGGSEAFF	-	TRBV5-6	TRBJ1-1	-
TGTGCCAGCAGTTTAGGAGGCCCGGGTCAGCCCCAGCATTTT	CASSLGGPGQPQHF	few	TRBV28	TRBJ1-5	-
TGCGCCAGCAGTTTAGCGGGGGCAGATACGCAGTATTTT	CASSLAGADTQYF	-	TRBV5-1	TRBJ2-3	TRBD2
TGTGCCAGCAGCCTCCTGGGGAGCTCCTACAATGAGCAGTTCTTC	CASSLLGSSYNEQFF	few	TRBV7-6	TRBJ2-1	-
TGTGCCACCAGCAGGAGCGGGCAGACGATCGAGACCCAGTACTTC	CATSRSGQTIETQYF	-	TRBV15	TRBJ2-5	-
TGTGCCAGCAGCCAGGGAAACACCATATATTTT	CASSQGNTIYF	-	TRBV6-5	TRBJ1-3	-
TGCGCCAGCAGCCAAGACTCGGGGGGCAATCAGCCCCAGCATTTT	CASSQDSGGNQPQHF	-	TRBV4-3	TRBJ1-5	-
TGTGCCAGTAGTCGCTGGGACAGGGGCACCCCAGATACGCAGTATTTT	CASSRWDRGTPDTQYF	-	TRBV19	TRBJ2-3	TRBD1
TGCGCCAGCAGCTTGATTACAGGGAGCAATCAGCCCCAGCATTTT	CASSLITGSNQPQHF	-	TRBV5-1	TRBJ1-5	-
TGTGCCAGCAGTGATTCTTCGGGCGCGGGGTACAATGAGCAGTTCTTC	CASSDSSGAGYNEQFF	-	TRBV25-1	TRBJ2-1	-
TGCGCCAGCAGCCAAGCTGTCACAGGGGGCTTCGGCTCTGGGGCCAACGTCCTGACTTTC	CASSQAVTGGFGSGANVLTF	few	TRBV4-1	TRBJ2-6	TRBD1
TGTGCCAGCAGCCGCCGGACAGTTGGGGCCAACGTCCTGACTTTC	CASSRRTVGANVLTF	-	TRBV7-9	TRBJ2-6	-
TGTGCCAGCAGTCCCGGGAGGGCCCATCAGCCCCAGCATTTT	CASSPGRAHQPQHF	few	TRBV7-8	TRBJ1-5	-
TGTGCCAGCAGTGCGCAGGGGGCGAAGACTGAAGCTTTCTTT	CASSAQGAKTEAFF	-	TRBV7-9	TRBJ1-1	TRBD1
TGTGCCAGCAGTTTCGGCGGTAGCGGCTACAATGAGCAGTTCTTC	CASSFGGSGYNEQFF	few	TRBV28	TRBJ2-1	-
TGTGCCAGTAGTATTTGGACCGGGACAGGACCAGATACGCAGTATTTT	CASSIWTGTGPDTQYF	few	TRBV19	TRBJ2-3	TRBD1
TGTGCCAGCAGTTTATTCGGACAGGGTATGGAGACCCAGTACTTC	CASSLFGQGMETQYF	-	TRBV28	TRBJ2-5	TRBD1
TGTGCCAGCAGTTACCAAAGCACAGATACGCAGTATTTT	CASSYQSTDTQYF	few	TRBV6-6	TRBJ2-3	-
TGTGCCAGCAGCCCTCAAGTAGACAGGGGAGGAGAACTGTTTTTT	CASSPQVDRGGELFF	few	TRBV9	TRBJ1-4	TRBD1
TGTGCCAGCAGCGCCCTCCGGGACTCATACAATGAGCAGTTCTTC	CASSALRDSYNEQFF	-	TRBV7-2	TRBJ2-1	-
TGCGCCAGCAGCCAGGGAATAGCGGGGGGGCGGGACGAGCAGTACTTC	CASSQGIAGGRDEQYF	-	TRBV4-3	TRBJ2-7	TRBD2
TGCGCCAGCAGCCAAGGGACAGGTGGCAATTCCAATGAGCAGTTCTTC	CASSQGTGGNSNEQFF	few	TRBV4-3	TRBJ2-1	TRBD1
TGCGCCAGCAGTCATCCTAAACAGGGCTTCTCTGGGGCCAACGTCCTGACTTTC	CASSHPKQGFSGANVLTF	few	TRBV23-1	TRBJ2-6	-
TGTGCCACTCAACTCGGGATGATAGCTTTCTTT	CATQLGMIAFF	few	TRBV7-2	TRBJ1-1	-
TGTGCCAGCAGGCCACGTGGGGGGGCGAATACTGGGGCCAACGTCCTGACTTTC	CASRPRGGANTGANVLTF	-	TRBV5-4	TRBJ2-6	-
TGCGCCAGCAGCCAAAAGCACAGTTCAAATCAGCCCCAGCATTTT	CASSQKHSSNQPQHF	few	TRBV4-3	TRBJ1-5	-
TGCGCCAGCAGCCAACCCCTAGCGGGGGGACACAATGAGCAGTTCTTC	CASSQPLAGGHNEQFF	few	TRBV4-1	TRBJ2-1	TRBD2
TGTGCCAGCAGTTTACTAGCGGGAGGGCCGTGGGAGCAGTTCTTC	CASSLLAGGPWEQFF	-	TRBV28	TRBJ2-1	TRBD2